The 31 T cell receptor beta chains in this list originate from one sample, sequenced in a study of identical twins (dated by TCRdb to 2015 to 2016). The method behind the library was 5' RACE. TCRdb shows the sequencer as Illumina HiSeq 2000. Clones were called with MiXCR by TCRdb after fastp trimmed the public reads at Q25, and only in-frame beta chains were retained. Each record represents a unique CDR3 protein, reported with the most common genes and DNA among its rows. The sample yields roughly 250,000 distinct CDR3 sequences; 7.5% were counted once. The ten largest account for under 7% of the sample. This sample also belongs to another study, concerning yellow fever vaccine responses in identical twins.

Sequencing was done on a sample of CD8+ T cells sorted from blood. These receptor sequences come from a woman between 18 and 30 years old in good health.

This clonotype has a handful of counts. The chain combines TRBV4-1 with TRBJ2-7; D is undetermined. The V gene lost 4 bases and the J gene lost 5 bases, with 15 bases spanning the gap. The CDR3 is 14 residues long. The germline V gene has CDR1 MGHRA and CDR2 YSYEKL. DNA for the CDR3: TGCGCCAGCAGCCCCCTTGGGGTTGACGACGAGCAGTACTTC. Its protein product is CASSPLGVDDEQYF.

This clonotype occurred a few times. CDR3 bases: TGTGCCAGCAGCTCCGGGACACGAAACGAGCAGTACGTC. Translating gives CASSSGTRNEQYV. The chain recombines TRBV7-9 with TRBJ2-7, with TRBD1 as a possible D gene (6 bases). CDR3 length equals 13 residues. The germline V gene has CDR1 SEHNR and CDR2 FQNEAQ (reference sequence). V dropped 4 bases and J dropped 5 bases, with 12 bases sitting between them.

The rearrangement uses TRBV12-3 or TRBV12-4 and TRBJ2-7; D remains ambiguous. The CDR3 runs to 13 residues. Trimming took off 3 bases at V and 1 base at J, with 7 bases between the two ends. The CDR3 DNA sequence: TGTGCCAGCAGTTTTTCACCGTCCTACGAGCAGTACTTC. This encodes CASSFSPSYEQYF.

J is TRBJ1-5 and V is TRBV11-2, with TRBD1 matching over 8 bases. CDR1 is SGHAT and CDR2 is FQNNGV in the germline V gene. This CDR3 contains 15 residues. With 5 bases clipped from V and 1 base from J, the junction kept 4 bases outside the gene matches. The CDR3 DNA is TGTGCCAGCAGCCCACGGACAGGGAGCAATCAGCCCCAGCATTTT. As protein: CASSPRTGSNQPQHF.

The chain has TRBV5-5 and TRBJ2-1; no firm D call. Trimming pared 0 bases from V and 0 bases from J, leaving 7 bases between. CDR1 and CDR2 from the germline V gene are SGHKS and YYEKEE (reference sequence). The CDR3 sequence is 15 residues long. The chain's CDR3 is CASSLVRVSYNEQFF. The CDR3 DNA sequence: TGTGCCAGCAGCTTGGTTCGGGTCTCCTACAATGAGCAGTTCTTC.

This clonotype was observed a few times. Its ends do not fully match the called genes, so a read error is possible. In DNA, the CDR3 is TGCGCCAGCAGCTTAGGAGGGGAAACTTTCTTT. Translation: CASSLGGETFF. The chain carries TRBV7-9 and TRBJ1-1; D perhaps matches TRBD1 (5 bases). The CDR3 extends over 11 amino acids. CDR1 SEHNR and CDR2 FQNEAQ come from the germline V gene (reference sequence).

CDR3 bases: TGCAGTGCTCCCGCCGGGACTACACAAGAGACCCAGTACTTC. Protein sequence: CSAPAGTTQETQYF. The chain is built from TRBV20-1 and TRBJ2-5, with 7 bases that match TRBD2. The CDR3 contains 14 residues. V lost 5 bases to trimming and J lost 2 bases; unmatched junction nucleotides: 8. Looked up from germline, CDR1 is DFQATT and CDR2 is SNEGSKA (reference sequence).

This clonotype was observed at least ten times. V and J are TRBV12-3 or TRBV12-4 and TRBJ2-3; no clear D. Trimming left V 3 bases short and J 0 bases short, with 4 bases between. This CDR3 has 13 amino acids. The chain's CDR3 is CASSLESTDTQYF. CDR3 bases: TGTGCCAGCAGTTTGGAGAGCACAGATACGCAGTATTTT.

This clonotype was recorded at least ten times. The chain links TRBV7-2 to TRBJ2-5; 10 positions agree with TRBD2. V shed 4 bases and J 1 base; nucleotides not matched to a gene: 3. The germline gives CDR1 SGHTA, CDR2 FQGNSA. The CDR3 loop spans 15 amino acids. CDR3 sequence (DNA): TGTGCCAGCAGCTCAGGGACTAGCGCCCAAGAGACCCAGTACTTC. This encodes CASSSGTSAQETQYF. The full variable domain, rest sourced from reference TRBV7-2 and TRBJ2-5, is GAGVSQSPSNKVTEKGKDVELRCDPISGHTALYWYRQSLGQGLEFLIYFQGNSAPDKSGLPSDRFSAERTGGSVSTLTIQRTQQEDSAVYLCASSSGTSAQETQYFGPGTRLLVL.

CDR3: CASSLGRETYNEQFF. The CDR3 DNA follows: TGTGCCAGCAGTTTAGGGCGGGAGACCTACAATGAGCAGTTCTTC. The chain uses TRBV6-5 and TRBJ2-1; 7 bases are a match to TRBD2. V dropped 4 bases and J dropped 2; count of bases not matched to a gene: 5. Germline V gene data show CDR1 as MNHEY and CDR2 as SVGAGI. This CDR3 is built from 15 residues.

The sample holds a few counts of this clonotype. The chain couples TRBV6-5 to TRBJ2-7; perhaps TRBD1 as D (6 bases). The V end was cut by 0 bases, the J end by 3 bases, with 9 bases between. Germline loops: CDR1 MNHEY, CDR2 SVGAGI. The CDR3 loop spans 14 amino acids. The CDR3 sequence is CASSYSGHLYEQYV. CDR3 DNA: TGTGCCAGCAGTTACTCGGGACACCTCTACGAGCAGTACGTC.

This clonotype was seen repeatedly, ten times or more. This chain connects TRBV12-3 or TRBV12-4 to TRBJ2-1; weak D call: TRBD1 (6 bases). The CDR3 runs to 15 residues. V lost 7 bases to trimming and J lost 6 bases, with 19 bases between them. The CDR3 loop is CASNPQDSIVNEQFF. The CDR3 coding sequence is TGTGCCAGCAACCCCCAGGACAGCATTGTCAATGAGCAGTTCTTC.

The CDR3 bases are TGTGCCAGCAGTCCCTCAGGCCGCGTCCTGACTTTC. Its translation: CASSPSGRVLTF. V gene TRBV12-3 or TRBV12-4 combines with J gene TRBJ2-6; D gene unclear. Trimming stripped 5 bases from V and 12 bases from J, with 11 bases between. CDR3 length equals 12 residues.

The CDR3 sequence: CASSLSAGGFNEQFF. The CDR3 DNA sequence: TGTGCCAGCAGTTTATCAGCGGGAGGGTTCAATGAGCAGTTCTTC. V and J are TRBV27 and TRBJ2-1; TRBD2 agrees at 10 bases. Trimming took 0 bases from V and 6 from J; bases not matched to a gene: 2. The CDR3 is 15 amino acids. Germline V gene sequence: CDR1 MNHEY, CDR2 SMNVEV (reference sequence).

The chain couples TRBV5-4 to TRBJ2-7, with 8 bases lining up with TRBD2. This CDR3 is 13 amino acids long. Germline V gives CDR1 SGHNT, CDR2 YYREEE (reference sequence). The V gene end was trimmed by 7 bases and the J gene end by 5 bases; junction bases not matched to a gene: 8. The chain's CDR3 is CASGLGLGDEQYV. CDR3 in DNA: TGTGCCAGCGGCCTGGGACTAGGGGACGAGCAGTACGTC.

The chain employs TRBV27 and TRBJ2-7; the D call may be TRBD1 or TRBD2 (6 bases each). This CDR3 is 12 amino acids long. Germline V CDR1 and CDR2: MNHEY, SMNVEV (reference sequence). Trimming removed 8 bases at V and 3 bases at J, with 11 bases between. This CDR3 is CASGGTLYEQYF. The CDR3 DNA follows: TGTGCCAGCGGCGGGACACTCTACGAGCAGTACTTC.

The genes are TRBV2 and TRBJ2-5, with unresolved D. Germline CDR1 SNHLY, CDR2 FYNNEI. V was shortened by 7 bases and J by 5 bases, with 14 bases between the two germline ends. This CDR3 spans 13 amino acids. This CDR3 is CASTPTVRETQYF. The DNA of the CDR3 is TGTGCCAGCACCCCGACGGTGCGCGAGACCCAGTACTTC. Filled out from reference TRBV2 and TRBJ2-5, the complete variable domain reads EPEVTQTPSHQVTQMGQEVILRCVPISNHLYFYWYRQILGQKVEFLVSFYNNEISEKSEIFDDQFSVERPDGSNFTLKIRSTKLEDSAMYFCASTPTVRETQYFGPGTRLLVL.

Many counts were recorded for this clonotype. The chain links TRBV12-3 or TRBV12-4 to TRBJ1-1, with a tentative D call TRBD1 (5 bases). V lost 7 bases, J lost 4 bases, and 16 bases lay in between. This CDR3 comprises 14 residues. The CDR3 loop reads CASNPSGTFTEAFF. In nucleotides, the CDR3 is TGTGCCAGCAACCCCTCCGGGACGTTCACTGAAGCTTTCTTT.

This clonotype has only one observation. The chain combines TRBV13 with TRBJ2-1; 10 bases map to TRBD2. Trimming cost V 4 bases and J 3 bases; bases outside gene matches: 3. This CDR3 has 15 residues. Germline V gene lookup returns CDR1 PRHDT and CDR2 FYEKMQ (reference sequence). The CDR3 bases are TGTGCCAGCAGCTCCAGGACTAGCGGCTACAATGAGCAGTTCTTC. It is translated as CASSSRTSGYNEQFF.

The genes are TRBV6-4 and TRBJ2-7; TRBD1 matches 9 bases. Unmatched junction bases numbered 9, after V lost 6 bases and J lost 0 bases. The germline CDR1 and CDR2 sequences are MRHNA and SNTAGT. The length of the CDR3 is 16 residues. CDR3 DNA sequence: TGTGCCAGCAGCCGACCCCGGGACAGGGTCTCCTACGAGCAGTACGTC. Residues: CASSRPRDRVSYEQYV.

A few counts support this clonotype. CDR3 bases: TGTGCCACCAGCAGAGATTGGACAGGCGCGGGCGGTGCCACCAAAAACATTCAGTACTTC. It encodes CATSRDWTGAGGATKNIQYF. The gene calls are TRBV15 and TRBJ2-4, with 7 bases identical to TRBD1. Germline lookup yields CDR1 LNHNV and CDR2 YYDKDF (reference sequence). V shed 0 bases and J 2 bases; nucleotides not matched to a gene: 16. The CDR3 extends over 20 amino acids.

This chain connects TRBV5-1 to TRBJ2-7; TRBD1 matches at 9 bases. CDR3 length: 13 amino acids. Germline V lookup: CDR1 SGHRS, CDR2 YFSETQ. V dropped 6 bases and J dropped 5; count of bases not matched to a gene: 6. CDR3 amino acids: CASIGTGQHEQYF. CDR3 nucleotides: TGCGCCAGCATCGGGACAGGGCAACACGAGCAGTACTTC.

This clonotype was counted ten times or more. The junction shows a germline mismatch at one end, possibly a read error. This sequence joins TRBV27 and TRBJ1-1; D perhaps matches TRBD1 (5 bases). The length of the CDR3 is 12 residues. Germline-derived CDR1 and CDR2 are MNHEY and SMNVEV (reference sequence). CDR3 DNA sequence: TGCGCCAGCAGAACAGGGAACACTGAAGCTTTCTTT. Residues: CASRTGNTEAFF.

This clonotype was counted ten times or more. The chain recombines TRBV7-2 with TRBJ2-3; 9 positions agree with TRBD2. The ends lost 2 bases at V and 6 bases at J; junction bases unmatched: 6. Germline CDR1 reads SGHTA; CDR2 reads FQGNSA. This CDR3 is 15 amino acids long. The CDR3 DNA reads as TGTGCCAGCAGCTTATCGGCTAGCGGGACGGATACGCAGTATTTT. Translation: CASSLSASGTDTQYF.

The chain employs TRBV12-3 or TRBV12-4 and TRBJ2-1; D may correspond to TRBD1 or TRBD2 (6 bases each). Between the trimmed V and J ends, which lost 7 bases and 10 bases, there was a span of 29 bases. The CDR3 length is 17 residues. In DNA form, the CDR3 reads TGTGCCAGCACTCACCGAGGGGGGAGGACAGTACGGGCGGAGCAGTTCTTC. Protein: CASTHRGGRTVRAEQFF.

This clonotype was found a few times. This rearrangement joins TRBV3-1 to TRBJ1-1; D is unresolved. From germline, CDR1 is LGHDT and CDR2 YNNKEL (reference sequence). This CDR3 spans 13 amino acids. The ends were cut back, 1 base at V and 4 bases at J, with 7 bases in the middle. CDR3 protein: CASSQGKGTEAFF. CDR3 nucleotide sequence: TGTGCCAGCAGCCAAGGCAAAGGCACTGAAGCTTTCTTT. The entire variable domain, with the rest obtained from reference TRBV3-1 and TRBJ1-1, is as follows: DTAVSQTPKYLVTQMGNDKSIKCEQNLGHDTMYWYKQDSKKFLKIMFSYNNKELIINETVPNRFSPKSPDKAHLNLHINSLELGDSAVYFCASSQGKGTEAFFGQGTRLTVV.

Only a few counts were recorded for this clonotype. The V and J genes are TRBV6-1 and TRBJ1-1, with 9 bases aligning to TRBD1. With 5 bases clipped from V and 0 bases from J, the junction kept 13 bases outside the gene matches. The germline V gene has CDR1 MNHNS and CDR2 SASEGT. This CDR3 is built from 18 residues. CDR3 nucleotide sequence: TGTGCCAGCAGTCAAGGGACAGGGATGGTATCGATGAACACTGAAGCTTTCTTT. This encodes CASSQGTGMVSMNTEAFF.

This clonotype occurred many times. The chain couples TRBV20-1 to TRBJ2-2, with D unresolved. Germline-derived CDR1 and CDR2 are DFQATT and SNEGSKA (reference sequence). The V end lost 1 base, the J end lost 3 bases, and 12 bases lay between the germline ends. The length of the CDR3 is 15 residues. In nucleotides, the CDR3 is TGCAGTGCTAGAGCCTCGGAACAATACACCGGGGAGCTGTTTTTT. Protein sequence: CSARASEQYTGELFF.

The V gene is TRBV9, the J gene TRBJ2-7, with TRBD1 as a possible D gene (6 bases). CDR3 length: 15 residues. Germline V gene data show CDR1 as SGDLS and CDR2 as YYNGEE. V was shortened by 3 bases and J by 3 bases, with 16 bases between the two germline ends. CDR3 DNA sequence: TGTGCCAGCAGCGGGGGAACAGGGTTGAACTACGAGCAGTACTTC. This codes for CASSGGTGLNYEQYF. The full variable domain, its missing parts supplied by reference TRBV9 and TRBJ2-7, is DSGVTQTPKHLITATGQRVTLRCSPRSGDLSVYWYQQSLDQGLQFLIQYYNGEERAKGNILERFSAQQFPDLHSELNLSSLELGDSALYFCASSGGTGLNYEQYFGPGTRLTVT.

This clonotype was seen ten or more times. The chain is built from TRBV5-1 and TRBJ1-1; D not certain. Germline assignment: CDR1 SGHRS and CDR2 YFSETQ. Trimming took off 0 bases at V and 2 bases at J, with 11 bases between the two ends. The CDR3 sequence is 15 residues long. CDR3 sequence: CASSLEPLLNTEAFF. The CDR3, as DNA: TGCGCCAGCAGCTTGGAGCCCCTCTTAAACACTGAAGCTTTCTTT.

The chain is built from TRBV28 and TRBJ2-1, with D perhaps TRBD1 (6 bases). V was clipped by 2 bases and J by 7 bases, with 12 bases between them. CDR1 is MDHEN and CDR2 is SYDVKM in the germline V gene. This CDR3 region has 14 residues. The chain's CDR3 is CASSLAGVENEQFF. CDR3 nucleotides: TGTGCCAGCAGTTTAGCAGGGGTCGAAAATGAGCAGTTCTTC.